These 18 T cell receptor beta chains were sequenced from one sample in a study of T cells after yellow fever vaccination. TCRdb called the 5' RACE reads again in MiXCR, with one record for every CDR3 protein. The sample includes under 250,000 distinct CDR3 sequences, approximately 3% of them seen just once. The input for sequencing was CD4+ T cells sorted from PBMCs, taken 10 days after the yellow fever booster vaccination. These TCRs come from a man aged 18 to 29 who received the YFV17D yellow fever vaccine.

This clonotype was seen many times. In nucleotides, the CDR3 is TGTGCCAGCAGCCAGCGGACAGGATTTAATTCACCCCTCCACTTT. It specifies CASSQRTGFNSPLHF. The gene calls are TRBV28 and TRBJ1-6, with TRBD1 matching 7 bases. V lost 6 bases, J lost 6 bases, and 8 bases stayed unmatched. The CDR3 runs 15 residues. CDR1 and CDR2 (germline): MDHEN, SYDVKM.

The CDR3 nucleotides are TGTGCCAGCAGCTTGCCCGGAGCCCAAGAGACCCAGTACTTC. Its translation is CASSLPGAQETQYF. The V and J genes are TRBV5-6 and TRBJ2-5; no firm D call. Between the trimmed V and J ends, which lost 1 base and 1 base, there was a span of 8 bases. This CDR3 is built from 14 residues. Germline lookup yields CDR1 SGHDT and CDR2 YYEEEE.

In this sample, this clonotype turned up many times. The CDR3 reads CASSLGLAGATTDTQYF. The CDR3 DNA follows: TGTGCCAGCAGCTTGGGACTAGCGGGAGCCACCACAGATACGCAGTATTTT. J is TRBJ2-3 and V is TRBV7-9; 14 bases are a match to TRBD2. This CDR3 comprises 17 residues. V dropped 3 bases and J dropped 2; count of bases not matched to a gene: 4. CDR1 SEHNR and CDR2 FQNEAQ come from the germline V gene (reference sequence).

The chain combines TRBV7-2 with TRBJ1-4, with 8 positions matching TRBD1. CDR3 length: 15 residues. CDR1 and CDR2 from the germline V gene are SGHTA and FQGNSA. The ends lost 5 bases at V and 6 bases at J; junction bases unmatched: 8. The CDR3 here is CASSPGQGQHEKLFF. CDR3 nucleotides: TGTGCCAGCAGCCCCGGACAGGGACAACATGAAAAACTGTTTTTT.

This clonotype was seen a few times. The J gene is TRBJ1-1, the V gene TRBV18; a weak D match, TRBD1 (6 bases). V lost 4 bases to trimming and J lost 8 bases, with 11 bases between them. The CDR3 has 12 amino acids. The V gene's germline CDR1 is KGHSH and CDR2 LQKENI. The CDR3 is CASSLLTGEAFF. The CDR3 DNA is TGTGCCAGCTCACTCCTGACAGGCGAAGCTTTCTTT.

The CDR3 is CASSENIGDSPLHF. CDR3 coding DNA: TGTGCCAGCAGTGAAAATATCGGGGATTCACCCCTCCACTTT. This chain links TRBV25-1 with TRBJ1-6; D ambiguous. This CDR3 is built from 14 residues. Trimming removed 2 bases at V and 8 bases at J, with 10 bases between. The V gene's germline CDR1 is MGHDK and CDR2 SYGVNS. The whole variable domain, filled in from reference TRBV25-1 and TRBJ1-6, reads EADIYQTPRYLVIGTGKKITLECSQTMGHDKMYWYQQDPGMELHLIHYSYGVNSTEKGDLSSESTVSRIRTEHFPLTLESARPSHTSQYLCASSENIGDSPLHFGNGTRLTVT.

This clonotype was seen at least ten times. This sequence joins TRBV7-2 and TRBJ1-5, with TRBD1 identical over 7 bases. With V trimmed by 0 bases and J by 6 bases, 5 bases remained unmatched. CDR1 and CDR2 (germline): SGHTA, FQGNSA. This CDR3 region has 15 residues. The CDR3 coding sequence is TGTGCCAGCAGCTTAGCGGCAGGGGGTACTCAGCCCCAGCATTTT. It is translated as CASSLAAGGTQPQHF.

This clonotype was recorded many times. J is TRBJ2-1 and V is TRBV7-2, with D perhaps TRBD2 (7 bases). The germline CDR1 and CDR2 sequences are SGHTA and FQGNSA. With 5 bases removed from V and 6 bases from J, the gap between germline ends came to 17 bases. This CDR3 is built from 15 residues. The CDR3 DNA reads as TGTGCCAGCAGCATGTGGGGGGGGGCCGTCAATGAGCAGTTCTTC. Its translation: CASSMWGGAVNEQFF. Variable domain in full (rest from reference TRBV7-2 and TRBJ2-1): GAGVSQSPSNKVTEKGKDVELRCDPISGHTALYWYRQSLGQGLEFLIYFQGNSAPDKSGLPSDRFSAERTGGSVSTLTIQRTQQEDSAVYLCASSMWGGAVNEQFFGPGTRLTVL.

This clonotype was counted many times. The CDR3 protein is CATRQESGELFF. CDR3 bases: TGTGCCACCCGCCAGGAGTCCGGGGAGCTGTTTTTT. This chain joins TRBV24-1 and TRBJ2-2, with D unresolved. CDR1 and CDR2 (germline): KGHDR, SFDVKD. The germline V and J ends were trimmed by 9 bases and 6 bases, with 10 bases remaining between them. CDR3 length equals 12 residues.

This clonotype came up a few times. The chain carries TRBV19 and TRBJ2-5; D ambiguous. Deletions cut 3 bases from V and 1 base from J, with 6 bases between. There are 13 residues in the CDR3. Germline lookup yields CDR1 LNHDA and CDR2 SQIVND (reference sequence). The CDR3 DNA is TGTGCCAGTAGTATTGCAGTCCAAGAGACCCAGTACTTC. This translates into CASSIAVQETQYF.

In its sample, this clonotype was seen a few times. The chain employs TRBV5-4 and TRBJ2-3; maybe TRBD2 (6 bases). V lost 0 bases and J 2 bases, leaving 7 bases between the germline ends. The CDR3 loop spans 14 amino acids. Germline CDR1 is SGHNT and CDR2 is YYREEE (reference sequence). This chain's CDR3 is CASSLAGATDTQYF. CDR3 sequence (DNA): TGTGCCAGCAGCTTGGCGGGAGCCACAGATACGCAGTATTTT.

The genes are TRBV18 and TRBJ2-7, with D possibly TRBD1 on 6 matching bases. The CDR3 loop spans 14 amino acids. From germline, CDR1 is KGHSH and CDR2 LQKENI. V was cut by 2 bases and J by 2 bases, with 10 bases left in between. Here the CDR3 reads CASSPYRATYEQYF. CDR3 DNA sequence: TGTGCCAGCTCACCATACAGGGCAACCTACGAGCAGTACTTC. The whole variable domain, remainder taken from reference TRBV18 and TRBJ2-7, is NAGVMQNPRHLVRRRGQEARLRCSPMKGHSHVYWYRQLPEEGLKFMVYLQKENIIDESGMPKERFSAEFPKEGPSILRIQQVVRGDSAAYFCASSPYRATYEQYFGPGTRLTVT.

This chain links TRBV7-2 with TRBJ2-5; TRBD2 matches 9 bases. Germline loops: CDR1 SGHTA, CDR2 FQGNSA. With V trimmed by 2 bases and J by 7 bases, 11 bases remained unmatched. The CDR3 length is 16 residues. This CDR3 reads CASSLQSGGTQGTQYF. For the CDR3, the DNA is TGTGCCAGCAGCTTACAAAGCGGGGGGACTCAGGGGACCCAGTACTTC.

The rearrangement joins TRBV30 to TRBJ2-3, with D uncertain. Trimming shortened V by 0 bases and J by 2 bases, and 6 bases separated the two germline ends. The CDR3 consists of 13 residues. CDR1 and CDR2 (germline): GTSNPN, SVGIG (reference sequence). The CDR3 sequence: CAWSVLFTDTQYF. DNA of the CDR3: TGTGCCTGGAGTGTACTATTCACAGATACGCAGTATTTT.

Many counts were recorded for this clonotype. The chain recombines TRBV11-1 with TRBJ2-4; 9 nucleotides line up with TRBD2. Germline V lookup: CDR1 SGHAT, CDR2 FQDESV (reference sequence). The trim removed 0 bases at V and 7 bases at J, leaving 4 bases unmatched. This CDR3 has 15 residues. The CDR3 bases are TGTGCCAGCAGCTTAGCCCGGACTAGCGCGAACATTCAGTACTTC. It codes for CASSLARTSANIQYF.

This clonotype was detected many times. The chain joins TRBV12-3 or TRBV12-4 to TRBJ2-2; 7 nucleotides line up with TRBD1. CDR3 size: 16 residues. V was pared by 3 bases and J by 5 bases, with 9 bases of the junction left unmatched. CDR3 nucleotide sequence: TGTGCCAGCAGTTTGTTCGGGACAGACGATACCGGGGAGCTGTTTTTT. As protein: CASSLFGTDDTGELFF.

This clonotype has a count of ten or more. The chain links TRBV7-2 to TRBJ1-5, with 9 bases fitting TRBD1. Looked up from germline, CDR1 is SGHTA and CDR2 is FQGNSA. This CDR3 is 15 amino acids long. V lost 5 bases and J lost 7; bases outside the gene matches: 9. The CDR3 nucleotides are TGTGCCAGCAGCAGACCTCCGGGACAGGGCCAGCCCCAGCATTTT. Amino acids: CASSRPPGQGQPQHF.

The J gene is TRBJ1-1, the V gene TRBV7-9; 9 nucleotides align to TRBD1. The CDR3 covers 16 residues. Trimming cost V 1 base and J 5 bases; bases outside gene matches: 8. CDR1 is SEHNR and CDR2 is FQNEAQ in the germline V gene (reference sequence). CDR3 region: CASSLGGQGPKTEAFF. As DNA, the CDR3 is TGTGCCAGCAGCTTAGGTGGACAGGGGCCTAAGACTGAAGCTTTCTTT.